These 23 T cell receptor beta chains originate from one sample sequenced in a study of neurological immune-mediated disorders. TCRdb used MiXCR to reprocess the 5' RACE reads, holding one entry per CDR3 protein. Of over 35,000 distinct CDR3 sequences in the sample, about 2.5% are singletons; the top ten hold 2.4%. The sample comprised PBMCs. These receptors were obtained from a man aged 50-59 years with multiple sclerosis.

This clonotype was recorded at least ten times. It may be a read error: a sequence one base away is much more abundant. The J gene is TRBJ2-4, the V gene TRBV15; perhaps TRBD2 as D (5 bases). Germline V gene lookup returns CDR1 LNHNV and CDR2 YYDKDF (reference sequence). This CDR3 is 13 amino acids long. CDR3 protein: CATSRGAKKIQYF. CDR3 bases: TGTGCCACCAGCAGGGGAGCCAAAAAAATTCAGTACTTC.

This clonotype was counted at least ten times. The V call is TRBV5-1, the J call TRBJ1-3, with D possibly matching TRBD1 (5 bases). V was trimmed by 0 bases and J by 0 bases, leaving 13 bases between them. CDR1 is SGHRS and CDR2 is YFSETQ in the germline V gene. This CDR3 is built from 17 residues. The CDR3 DNA reads TGCGCCAGCAGCTTGGCCCCTACAGGCCTCTCTGGAAACACCATATATTTT. It specifies CASSLAPTGLSGNTIYF. The whole variable domain, filled in from reference TRBV5-1 and TRBJ1-3, reads KAGVTQTPRYLIKTRGQQVTLSCSPISGHRSVSWYQQTPGQGLQFLFEYFSETQRNKGNFPGRFSGRQFSNSRSEMNVSTLELGDSALYLCASSLAPTGLSGNTIYFGEGSWLTVV.

This clonotype was observed many times. The chain links TRBV5-5 to TRBJ1-3; D is unclear. The V gene's germline CDR1 is SGHKS and CDR2 YYEKEE (reference sequence). V dropped 0 bases and J dropped 0 bases, with 10 bases sitting between them. CDR3 length: 16 amino acids. The CDR3 loop reads CASSLEGRSSGNTIYF. The CDR3 nucleotides are TGTGCCAGCAGCTTGGAGGGCAGGAGCTCTGGAAACACCATATATTTT.

This clonotype was observed many times. The V and J genes are TRBV9 and TRBJ2-1; possible D gene TRBD1, 6 bases. V was clipped by 4 bases and J by 7 bases, with 9 bases between them. This CDR3 contains 12 residues. Per germline, CDR1 SGDLS and CDR2 YYNGEE. The CDR3 bases are TGTGCCAGCAGCATCAGGGGAAATGAGCAGTTCTTC. Protein product: CASSIRGNEQFF. The whole variable domain, remainder taken from reference TRBV9 and TRBJ2-1, is DSGVTQTPKHLITATGQRVTLRCSPRSGDLSVYWYQQSLDQGLQFLIQYYNGEERAKGNILERFSAQQFPDLHSELNLSSLELGDSALYFCASSIRGNEQFFGPGTRLTVL.

This clonotype was seen repeatedly, ten times or more. V gene TRBV7-2 combines with J gene TRBJ2-5; the D gene could be TRBD1 or TRBD2 (5 bases each). The CDR3 has 15 residues. Deletions cut 1 base from V and 2 bases from J, with 11 bases between. Germline V gives CDR1 SGHTA, CDR2 FQGNSA. The DNA for the CDR3 is TGTGCCAGCAGCTTAGTTACGGGACGGCAAGAGACCCAGTACTTC. It is translated as CASSLVTGRQETQYF.

This clonotype was detected ten times or more. This rearrangement joins TRBV7-9 to TRBJ1-2, with 7 bases lining up with TRBD1. The CDR3 is 16 amino acids. Looked up from germline, CDR1 is SEHNR and CDR2 is FQNEAQ (reference sequence). After removal of 2 bases from V and 0 bases from J, the junction contained 6 bases not matched to a gene. CDR3 coding DNA: TGTGCCAGCAGCTTACCACGGACAGGAGCTAACTATGGCTACACCTTC. Its translation: CASSLPRTGANYGYTF.

Ten or more counts support this clonotype. The J gene is TRBJ1-2, the V gene TRBV5-6, with a weak D call TRBD1 (5 bases). Looked up from germline, CDR1 is SGHDT and CDR2 is YYEEEE. Trimming left V 3 bases short and J 4 bases short, with 13 bases between. The CDR3 spans 14 residues. CDR3 sequence (DNA): TGTGCCAGCAGCTCGGGACGCAGTAGCTATGGCTACACCTTC. Translated, it gives CASSSGRSSYGYTF.

This clonotype has just a few counts. The genes are TRBV20-1 and TRBJ2-1; a possible D gene is TRBD2 (6 bases). From germline, CDR1 is DFQATT and CDR2 SNEGSKA (reference sequence). CDR3 length: 14 residues. The V and J ends lost 5 bases and 0 bases respectively, with 11 bases between them. The CDR3 DNA follows: TGCAGTGCTCCGGGGGTCAGCTCCTACAATGAGCAGTTCTTC. It is translated as CSAPGVSSYNEQFF.

At least ten counts were recorded for this clonotype. The genes are TRBV12-3 or TRBV12-4 and TRBJ1-5; 9 bases line up with TRBD1. The CDR3 extends over 14 amino acids. V lost 6 bases to trimming and J lost 7 bases; unmatched junction nucleotides: 7. The CDR3 sequence is CASSKTGGGQPQHF. Written as DNA, the CDR3 is TGTGCCAGCAGCAAGACAGGGGGAGGCCAGCCCCAGCATTTT.

About this clonotype itself: The junction does not match germline at one end; this may be a read error. The chain joins TRBV10-3 to TRBJ1-6; perhaps TRBD1 as D (5 bases). Germline loops: CDR1 ENHRY, CDR2 SYGVKD. The CDR3 totals 15 residues. The CDR3 sequence: CAISISGKGNSPLNF. As DNA, the CDR3 is TGTGCCATCAGTATCTCAGGGAAAGGAAATTCACCCCTCAACTTT.

There are many counts of this clonotype. The chain recombines TRBV20-1 with TRBJ2-7; D may be TRBD1 or TRBD2 (5 bases each). The CDR3 loop spans 10 amino acids. Per germline, CDR1 DFQATT and CDR2 SNEGSKA (reference sequence). Trimming cost V 7 bases and J 7 bases, with 11 bases left between them. The CDR3 here is CSVPGPEQYF. CDR3 in DNA: TGCAGTGTCCCGGGGCCGGAGCAGTACTTC.

This clonotype was observed many times. The chain combines TRBV7-9 with TRBJ1-2; D may be TRBD1 (6 bases). Trimming cost V 5 bases and J 4 bases, with 17 bases left between them. From germline, CDR1 is SEHNR and CDR2 FQNEAQ (reference sequence). The CDR3 is 15 amino acids. The CDR3: CASSPGHSGTYGYTF. The CDR3 nucleotides are TGTGCCAGCAGCCCGGGACACTCTGGGACCTATGGCTACACCTTC. Variable domain in full (rest from reference TRBV7-9 and TRBJ1-2): DTGVSQNPRHKITKRGQNVTFRCDPISEHNRLYWYRQTLGQGPEFLTYFQNEAQLEKSRLLSDRFSAERPKGSFSTLEIQRTEQGDSAMYLCASSPGHSGTYGYTFGSGTRLTVV.

The rearrangement uses TRBV5-6 and TRBJ2-7, with D hard to call. Germline V gene sequence: CDR1 SGHDT, CDR2 YYEEEE. This CDR3 contains 13 residues. Between the trimmed V and J ends, which lost 0 bases and 3 bases, there was a span of 7 bases. CDR3 residues: CASSLGQRYEQYF. The CDR3, as DNA: TGTGCCAGCAGCTTGGGGCAGCGCTACGAGCAGTACTTC. Together with reference TRBV5-6 and TRBJ2-7, the CDR3 gives the full variable domain: DAGVTQSPTHLIKTRGQQVTLRCSPKSGHDTVSWYQQALGQGPQFIFQYYEEEERQRGNFPDRFSGHQFPNYSSELNVNALLLGDSALYLCASSLGQRYEQYFGPGTRLTVT.

This clonotype was found many times. The J gene is TRBJ1-2, the V gene TRBV4-3; D unresolved. CDR1 and CDR2 (germline): LGHNA, YSLEER. The CDR3 is 13 amino acids. Trimming took off 4 bases at V and 6 bases at J, with 12 bases between the two ends. CDR3 loop: CASSPTANDGYTF. In nucleotides, the CDR3 is TGCGCCAGCAGCCCTACAGCGAACGATGGCTACACCTTC.

This clonotype was seen repeatedly, ten times or more. The rearrangement joins TRBV28 to TRBJ2-5, with D perhaps matching TRBD1 or TRBD2 (5 bases each). This CDR3 comprises 12 residues. Trimming left V 3 bases short and J 8 bases short, with 10 bases between. The germline CDR1 and CDR2 sequences are MDHEN and SYDVKM. The CDR3 DNA follows: TGTGCCAGCAGTTTTAGTCGGGACACCCAGTACTTC. Its protein is CASSFSRDTQYF.

This clonotype was detected ten times or more. The chain has TRBV7-8 and TRBJ1-1; possible D gene TRBD1, 5 bases. Germline V lookup: CDR1 SGHVS, CDR2 FQNEAQ. This CDR3 region has 15 residues. Between the trimmed V and J ends, which lost 2 bases and 1 base, there was a span of 11 bases. CDR3 bases: TGTGCCAGCAGCTTATTAAACACAGGGAACACTGAAGCTTTCTTT. Its protein product is CASSLLNTGNTEAFF.

This clonotype showed up many times. V usage is TRBV7-8 and J usage is TRBJ2-6; D ambiguous. Trimming pared 1 base from V and 2 bases from J, leaving 12 bases between. This CDR3 spans 17 amino acids. In germline, CDR1 is SGHVS, CDR2 FQNEAQ. The CDR3 region is CASSLGDSSAGANVLTF. CDR3 nucleotides: TGTGCCAGCAGCTTAGGAGATTCGTCGGCTGGGGCCAACGTCCTGACTTTC.

This clonotype occurred many times. The chain has TRBV7-8 and TRBJ2-1; TRBD2 matches 8 bases. V was pared by 7 bases and J by 16 bases, with 21 bases of the junction left unmatched. Germline loops: CDR1 SGHVS, CDR2 FQNEAQ. This CDR3 region has 15 residues. The CDR3 nucleotides are TGTGCCAGCAACCCCCAACTCGGCAGTGGGGGACTAGGTTTCTTC. This translates into CASNPQLGSGGLGFF.

This clonotype was seen many times. This rearrangement joins TRBV7-9 to TRBJ2-3; TRBD1 aligns across 7 bases. The CDR3 covers 13 residues. V lost 5 bases and J lost 4; bases outside the gene matches: 3. Germline assignment: CDR1 SEHNR and CDR2 FQNEAQ (reference sequence). The DNA for the CDR3 is TGTGCCAGCAGCCCGGGACAGTCAGATACGCAGTATTTT. Translated, it gives CASSPGQSDTQYF.

This clonotype was recorded many times. This chain uses TRBV5-5 with TRBJ2-2; TRBD2 matches 8 bases. The germline gives CDR1 SGHKS, CDR2 YYEKEE (reference sequence). V shed 2 bases, J shed 4 bases, and the junction held 4 bases outside the gene matches. The CDR3 is 15 amino acids. The CDR3 DNA reads TGTGCCAGCAGCTTTAACGGGGGGGCCACCGGGGAGCTGTTTTTT. This encodes CASSFNGGATGELFF.

This clonotype has at least ten counts. The chain is built from TRBV5-5 and TRBJ2-5, with 8 nucleotides matching TRBD1. The CDR3 length is 17 residues. Germline CDR1 is SGHKS and CDR2 is YYEKEE (reference sequence). The V gene end was trimmed by 0 bases and the J gene end by 0 bases; junction bases not matched to a gene: 7. The DNA for the CDR3 is TGTGCCAGCAGCTTGGTCGCACAGGGGGTGGACCAAGAGACCCAGTACTTC. The encoded protein is CASSLVAQGVDQETQYF. The variable domain in full, with the rest retrieved from reference TRBV5-5 and TRBJ2-5, is DAGVTQSPTHLIKTRGQQVTLRCSPISGHKSVSWYQQVLGQGPQFIFQYYEKEERGRGNFPDRFSARQFPNYSSELNVNALLLGDSALYLCASSLVAQGVDQETQYFGPGTRLLVL.

At least ten counts were recorded for this clonotype. This rearrangement joins TRBV6-2 or TRBV6-3 to TRBJ2-7; D is perhaps TRBD1 (7 bases). CDR1 and CDR2 from the germline V gene are MNHEY and SVGEGT. The CDR3 spans 13 residues. Trimming took off 6 bases at V and 6 bases at J, with 15 bases between the two ends. The CDR3 spells CASSDEQGGEQYF. The CDR3 coding sequence is TGTGCCAGCAGCGACGAGCAGGGGGGCGAGCAGTACTTC.

This clonotype was observed at least ten times. The rearrangement uses TRBV12-3 or TRBV12-4 and TRBJ2-1; 11 bases fit TRBD1. The CDR3 runs 15 residues. The trim removed 2 bases at V and 6 bases at J, leaving 3 bases unmatched. CDR3 region: CASSLFGQGANEQFF. For the CDR3, the DNA is TGTGCCAGCAGTTTATTTGGACAGGGGGCCAATGAGCAGTTCTTC.